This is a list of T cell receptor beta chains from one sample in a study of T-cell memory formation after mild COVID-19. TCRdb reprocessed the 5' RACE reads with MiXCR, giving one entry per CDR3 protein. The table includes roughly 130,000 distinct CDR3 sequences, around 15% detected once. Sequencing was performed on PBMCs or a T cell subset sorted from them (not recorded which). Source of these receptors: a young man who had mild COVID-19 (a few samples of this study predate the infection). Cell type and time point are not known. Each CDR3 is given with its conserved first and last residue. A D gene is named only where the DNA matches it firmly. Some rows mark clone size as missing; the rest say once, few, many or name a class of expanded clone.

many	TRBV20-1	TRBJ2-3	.	CSAPNRDSTDTQYF	TGCAGTGCTCCTAACCGGGACAGCACAGATACGCAGTATTTT
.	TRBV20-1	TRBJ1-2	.	CSAGTANYGYTF	TGCAGCGCAGGGACGGCAAACTATGGCTACACCTTC
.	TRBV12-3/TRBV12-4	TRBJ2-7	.	CASSLQYEQYF	TGTGCCAGCAGTTTACAATACGAGCAGTACTTC
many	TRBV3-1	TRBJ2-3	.	CASSPGAIGSDTQYF	TGTGCCAGCAGCCCGGGGGCCATCGGAAGTGATACGCAGTATTTT
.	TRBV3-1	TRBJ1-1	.	CASSQEGGRAFF	TGTGCCAGCAGCCAAGAGGGAGGTCGGGCTTTCTTT
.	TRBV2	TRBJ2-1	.	CASSEQGGEQFF	TGTGCCAGCAGTGAACAGGGAGGTGAGCAGTTCTTC
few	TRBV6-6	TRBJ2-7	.	CASSPDSSYEQYF	TGTGCCAGCAGTCCTGACAGCTCCTACGAGCAGTACTTC
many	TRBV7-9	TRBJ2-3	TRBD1	CASSRDSSTDTQYF	TGTGCCAGCAGCCGGGACAGCAGCACAGATACGCAGTATTTT
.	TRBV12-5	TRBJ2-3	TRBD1	CASGGDRSADTQYF	TGTGCTAGTGGTGGGGACAGGAGCGCAGATACGCAGTATTTT
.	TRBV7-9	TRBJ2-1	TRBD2	CASSHSIGTSGGHEQFF	TGTGCCAGCAGCCACTCTATCGGGACTAGCGGGGGCCATGAGCAGTTCTTC
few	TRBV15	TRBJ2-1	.	CATSRVRGGNEQFF	TGTGCCACCAGCAGAGTGAGAGGGGGCAATGAGCAGTTCTTC
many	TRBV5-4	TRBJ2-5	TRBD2	CASSPSSGEGTQYF	TGTGCCAGCAGCCCCTCCAGCGGGGAGGGGACCCAGTACTTC
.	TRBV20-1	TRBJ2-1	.	CSARDRSANEQFF	TGCAGTGCTAGAGATCGGTCAGCCAATGAGCAGTTCTTC
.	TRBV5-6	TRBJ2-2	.	CASSSVALANTGELFF	TGTGCCAGCAGCTCCGTGGCATTGGCGAACACCGGGGAGCTGTTTTTT
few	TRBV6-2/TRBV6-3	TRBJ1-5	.	CATHVGAGQPQHF	TGTGCCACCCATGTGGGGGCGGGACAGCCCCAGCATTTT
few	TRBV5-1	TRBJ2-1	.	CASSDQGSSYNEQFF	TGCGCCAGCAGTGACCAGGGGAGCTCCTACAATGAGCAGTTCTTC
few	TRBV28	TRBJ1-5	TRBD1	CASSLPLQGYSNQPQHF	TGTGCCAGCAGTTTACCCCTACAGGGGTATAGCAATCAGCCCCAGCATTTT
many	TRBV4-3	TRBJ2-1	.	CASSQGRAREQFF	TGCGCCAGCAGCCAAGGGCGGGCACGTGAGCAGTTCTTC
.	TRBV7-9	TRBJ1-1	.	CASSLGGGTLNTEAFF	TGTGCCAGCAGCTTAGGGGGGGGGACTCTGAACACTGAAGCTTTCTTT
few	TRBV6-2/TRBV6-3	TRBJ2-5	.	CASSYPPKETQYF	TGTGCCAGCAGTTATCCCCCAAAAGAGACCCAGTACTTC
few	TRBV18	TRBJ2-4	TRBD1	CASSPVTGGLRGNIQYF	TGTGCCAGCTCACCAGTGACAGGGGGCCTTCGAGGAAACATTCAGTACTTC
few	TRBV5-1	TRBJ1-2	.	CASSLVSSYGYTF	TGCGCCAGCAGCTTGGTGTCAAGCTATGGCTACACCTTC
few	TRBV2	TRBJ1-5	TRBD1	CASRDRANQPQHF	TGTGCCAGCAGGGACAGGGCCAATCAGCCCCAGCATTTT
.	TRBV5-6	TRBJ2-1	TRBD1	CASSLRTGFNEQFF	TGTGCCAGCAGCTTGCGGACAGGCTTCAATGAGCAGTTCTTC
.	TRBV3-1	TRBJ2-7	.	CASSQDRREQYF	TGTGCCAGCAGCCAAGACCGGCGCGAGCAGTACTTC
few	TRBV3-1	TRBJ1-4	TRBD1	CASSHVGQAAIF	TGTGCCAGCAGCCACGTTGGACAGGCAGCCATTTTT
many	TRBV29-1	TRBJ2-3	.	CSVEDMGTDPDTQYF	TGCAGCGTTGAAGATATGGGGACGGACCCAGATACGCAGTATTTT